A single sample is the source of the 28 T cell receptor beta chains below, sequenced in a study of Tregs in tolerant kidney transplant recipients. Sequencing used immunoSEQ multiplex PCR; TCRdb keeps in-frame clones, though not all of them. Found here are roughly 64,000 clones, 98% of them singletons; the top ten hold nearly 0.35%. Sequencing used Tregs from blood, obtained before the transplant. Every receptor here comes from a human donor who received a combined kidney and bone marrow transplant.

The J gene is TRBJ2-1, the V gene TRBV6-5; the D gene is possibly TRBD2 (5 bases). V lost 2 bases to trimming and J lost 15 bases, with 14 bases between them. This CDR3 is built from 12 residues. CDR1 is MNHEY and CDR2 is SVGAGI in the germline V gene. As DNA, the CDR3 is TGTGCCAGCAGTTACGCGGGCCTCAGTATGTTCTTC. Translation gives CASSYAGLSMFF.

This chain connects TRBV7-9 to TRBJ1-1; the D gene is possibly TRBD1 (5 bases). CDR1 SEHNR and CDR2 FQNEAQ come from the germline V gene (reference sequence). V was shortened by 5 bases and J by 5 bases, with 15 bases between the two germline ends. The CDR3 has 14 residues. The CDR3 bases are TGTGCCAGCAGCCAGGGACTACCGGGGACTGAAGCTTTCTTT. This codes for CASSQGLPGTEAFF. The complete variable domain, with remaining parts taken from reference TRBV7-9 and TRBJ1-1, reads DTGVSQNPRHKITKRGQNVTFRCDPISEHNRLYWYRQTLGQGPEFLTYFQNEAQLEKSRLLSDRFSAERPKGSFSTLEIQRTEQGDSAMYLCASSQGLPGTEAFFGQGTRLTVV.

The chain recombines TRBV4-3 with TRBJ2-7; TRBD2 agrees at 9 bases. Germline CDR1 LGHNA, CDR2 YSLEER. Trimming took 4 bases from V and 7 from J; bases not matched to a gene: 14. The CDR3 has 16 amino acids. In DNA form, the CDR3 reads TGCGCCAGCAGCCCCTTTTTGTTAGCGGGAGCAGGTGAGCAGTACTTC. It encodes CASSPFLLAGAGEQYF.

The V call is TRBV19, the J call TRBJ2-1, with 7 positions matching TRBD2. This CDR3 spans 14 amino acids. Trimming took 6 bases from V and 15 from J; bases not matched to a gene: 17. CDR1 and CDR2 (germline): LNHDA, SQIVND (reference sequence). CDR3 sequence (DNA): TGTGCCAGTAGGCCTAGCGGACCGTATGCCGTGGGGTTCTTC. It translates to CASRPSGPYAVGFF.

This clone was seen once. The chain couples TRBV9 to TRBJ2-3, with D possibly being TRBD2 (5 bases). The germline CDR1 and CDR2 sequences are SGDLS and YYNGEE. There are 12 residues in the CDR3. Trimming took off 3 bases at V and 10 bases at J, with 12 bases between the two ends. DNA for the CDR3: TGTGCCAGCAGCGCCCCCGGGCGGGCGCAGTATTTT. Amino acids: CASSAPGRAQYF.

The chain combines TRBV28 with TRBJ2-3, with D unresolved. V was clipped by 7 bases and J by 5 bases, with 10 bases between them. The germline gives CDR1 MDHEN, CDR2 SYDVKM. The CDR3 consists of 12 residues. The CDR3, as DNA: TGTGCCAGCATGTTTCGTGTAGATACGCAGTATTTT. It specifies CASMFRVDTQYF.

The V and J genes are TRBV10-3 and TRBJ2-3, with 13 bases that match TRBD2. The length of the CDR3 is 13 residues. V trimming: 9 bases; J trimming: 6 bases; junction bases outside the gene matches: 3. The germline gives CDR1 ENHRY, CDR2 SYGVKD. In nucleotides, the CDR3 is TGTGCCATTGGACTAGCGGGGGTTGATACGCAGTATTTT. As protein: CAIGLAGVDTQYF.

The chain carries TRBV14 and TRBJ2-1; 9 bases line up with TRBD1. CDR1 and CDR2 from the germline V gene are SGHDN and FVKESK. Germline trimming cut 3 bases from V and 2 bases from J; bases unmatched to any gene: 5. This CDR3 region has 16 residues. The CDR3 region is CASSQIGTGTYNEQFF. The CDR3 DNA follows: TGTGCCAGCAGCCAGATAGGGACAGGGACCTACAATGAGCAGTTCTTC.

The V and J genes are TRBV27 and TRBJ1-2; tentatively, D is TRBD1 (6 bases). Trimming cost V 7 bases and J 8 bases, with 17 bases left between them. This CDR3 has 13 residues. Germline CDR1 MNHEY, CDR2 SMNVEV (reference sequence). As DNA, the CDR3 is TGTGCCAGCAAAAAGGGGGGGGCTGGGGGCTACACCTTC. Protein: CASKKGGAGGYTF.

This rearrangement joins TRBV6-1 to TRBJ1-4; TRBD1 aligns across 8 bases. The CDR3 consists of 14 residues. Germline CDR1 is MNHNS and CDR2 is SASEGT. V was pared by 6 bases and J by 6 bases, with 6 bases of the junction left unmatched. The CDR3 DNA is TGTGCCAGCAGACAGGGGGGTCGGGATGAAAAACTGTTTTTT. Amino acid sequence: CASRQGGRDEKLFF.

The rearrangement joins TRBV4-3 to TRBJ1-1; D is unresolved. The CDR3 runs 16 residues. Trimming shortened V by 1 base and J by 0 bases, and 12 bases separated the two germline ends. Germline-derived CDR1 and CDR2 are LGHNA and YSLEER. CDR3 nucleotides: TGCGCCAGCAGCCAAGGGGTAACAGACATGAACACTGAAGCTTTCTTT. This translates into CASSQGVTDMNTEAFF.

The chain uses TRBV2 and TRBJ1-2, with 8 positions matching TRBD1. The CDR3 spans 15 residues. From germline, CDR1 is SNHLY and CDR2 FYNNEI. V lost 3 bases, J lost 7 bases, and 10 bases stayed unmatched. The CDR3 DNA reads TGTGCCAGCAGTGAGGCCAGGGGGCGTTTGGGTGGCTACACCTTC. Protein product: CASSEARGRLGGYTF.

V gene TRBV19 combines with J gene TRBJ2-7; 9 bases agree with TRBD1. V was pared by 6 bases and J by 3 bases, with 6 bases of the junction left unmatched. The CDR3 sequence is 14 residues long. In germline, CDR1 is LNHDA, CDR2 SQIVND (reference sequence). This chain's CDR3 is CASRPPGQGYEQYF. CDR3 in DNA: TGTGCCAGTAGGCCTCCGGGACAGGGCTACGAGCAGTACTTC.

The gene calls are TRBV14 and TRBJ2-1; D is uncertain. Trimming took 5 bases from V and 2 from J, leaving 7 bases between them. CDR1 is SGHDN and CDR2 is FVKESK in the germline V gene. The CDR3 covers 13 residues. In DNA, the CDR3 is TGTGCCAGCAGCACAGTGCCCTACAATGAGCAGTTCTTC. It is translated as CASSTVPYNEQFF.

The CDR3 bases are TGTGCCAGCAGTTATAAGTTCGGGGAACTGTTTTTT. This sequence encodes CASSYKFGELFF. V usage is TRBV6-5 and J usage is TRBJ1-4; unclear D gene. This CDR3 has 12 amino acids. CDR1 and CDR2 from the germline V gene are MNHEY and SVGAGI. Trimming took 3 bases from V and 12 from J, leaving 11 bases between them.

This chain links TRBV7-7 with TRBJ2-3; 8 nucleotides align to TRBD1. This CDR3 is built from 19 residues. Germline CDR1 and CDR2: SSHAT and FNYEAQ (reference sequence). V lost 3 bases, J lost 0 bases, and 14 bases stayed unmatched. Here the CDR3 reads CASSLVPFVAGGSTDTQYF. CDR3 DNA: TGTGCCAGCAGCTTGGTTCCCTTCGTCGCAGGGGGCAGCACAGATACGCAGTATTTT. Combining the CDR3 with reference TRBV7-7 and TRBJ2-3 gives the whole variable domain GAGVSQSPRYKVTKRGQDVTLRCDPISSHATLYWYQQALGQGPEFLTYFNYEAQPDKSGLPSDRFSAERPEGSISTLTIQRTEQRDSAMYRCASSLVPFVAGGSTDTQYFGPGTRLTVL.

The rearrangement links TRBV7-2 to TRBJ2-1; D is unclear. CDR1 and CDR2 (germline): SGHTA, FQGNSA. There are 13 residues in the CDR3. V was pared by 3 bases and J by 9 bases, with 12 bases between. For the CDR3, the DNA is TGTGCCAGCAGCTTTGCGATCCGCCCTGAGCAGTTCTTC. Translation: CASSFAIRPEQFF.

The rearrangement links TRBV7-2 to TRBJ1-5; the D is unclear. CDR1 is SGHTA and CDR2 is FQGNSA in the germline V gene. The CDR3 loop spans 13 amino acids. The V and J ends lost 4 bases and 0 bases respectively, with 4 bases between them. This CDR3 is CASSSDSNQPQHF. The CDR3 DNA reads TGTGCCAGCAGCTCAGATAGCAATCAGCCCCAGCATTTT.

The chain employs TRBV5-4 and TRBJ2-6; 7 nucleotides match TRBD2. Germline CDR1 SGHNT, CDR2 YYREEE (reference sequence). V trimming: 5 bases; J trimming: 4 bases; junction bases outside the gene matches: 6. CDR3 length: 15 residues. CDR3 bases: TGTGCCAGCAGGTGGGGGGGTTCCGGGGCCAACGTCCTGACTTTC. Translated, it gives CASRWGGSGANVLTF.

This sequence joins TRBV4-1 and TRBJ2-3; the D gene is possibly TRBD2 (7 bases). The CDR3 is 18 amino acids. Germline lookup yields CDR1 MGHRA and CDR2 YSYEKL. The V end was cut by 4 bases, the J end by 3 bases, with 23 bases between. The CDR3 DNA reads as TGCGCCAGCAGCCCCCGGGGGGCTAGGGGGGGTTTAACAGATACGCAGTATTTT. This codes for CASSPRGARGGLTDTQYF.

V and J are TRBV9 and TRBJ1-2; D unclear. Germline V gene lookup returns CDR1 SGDLS and CDR2 YYNGEE. The CDR3 spans 13 residues. V lost 5 bases, J lost 5 bases, and 13 bases lay in between. CDR3 sequence reads: CASSQLEGYGYTF. CDR3 nucleotides: TGTGCCAGCAGTCAGCTGGAGGGTTATGGCTACACCTTC.

The chain couples TRBV9 to TRBJ1-2; the D is unclear. Per germline, CDR1 SGDLS and CDR2 YYNGEE. Trimming took 4 bases from V and 4 from J, leaving 8 bases between them. The CDR3 is 12 amino acids. CDR3 bases: TGTGCCAGCAGCTCTTACAGCTATGGCTACACCTTC. Its translation: CASSSYSYGYTF.

The chain links TRBV7-3 to TRBJ2-3, with 9 nucleotides matching TRBD1. Germline V lookup: CDR1 SGHTA, CDR2 FQGTGA. The J segment lost 1 base and the V segment lost 4 bases, leaving 3 bases of the junction unmatched. The CDR3 is 15 residues long. DNA of the CDR3: TGTGCCAGCAGCTACTGGACAGGGGGCACAGATACGCAGTATTTT. This gives the protein CASSYWTGGTDTQYF.

The chain recombines TRBV27 with TRBJ1-6; D is unclear. This CDR3 is built from 16 residues. Germline assignment: CDR1 MNHEY and CDR2 SMNVEV (reference sequence). V lost 1 base to trimming and J lost 3 bases, with 10 bases between them. The CDR3 DNA follows: TGTGCCAGCAGTTTATTGGGCAGCCACTATAATTCACCCCTCCACTTT. This gives the protein CASSLLGSHYNSPLHF.

This clone was recorded once. In the same sample, other DNA sequences code for this CDR3. The gene calls are TRBV7-9 and TRBJ1-1; TRBD1 matches 8 bases. The junction had 4 bases not matched to a gene; V was cut back by 6 bases and J by 4 bases. The CDR3 covers 13 residues. The germline V gene has CDR1 SEHNR and CDR2 FQNEAQ (reference sequence). CDR3 bases: TGTGCCAGCAGTCTTACAGGGGGCACTGAAGCTTTCTTT. Its translation: CASSLTGGTEAFF.

V and J are TRBV19 and TRBJ2-1, with 11 nucleotides matching TRBD1. CDR1 and CDR2 (germline): LNHDA, SQIVND (reference sequence). This CDR3 spans 15 amino acids. Losses at the gene ends were 3 bases for V and 9 bases for J; bases not matched to a gene: 7. CDR3 bases: TGTGCCAGTAGTATCCTCGGGACAGGGGGTCTTGAGCAGTTCTTC. It encodes CASSILGTGGLEQFF.

The table lists this clone with a count of one. The chain couples TRBV19 to TRBJ2-5; TRBD2 agrees at 7 bases. Germline assignment: CDR1 LNHDA and CDR2 SQIVND (reference sequence). Trimming removed 3 bases from V and 5 bases from J; junction bases left unmatched: 9. CDR3 length: 15 residues. CDR3 coding DNA: TGTGCCAGTAGTATCGGCGGGGCGGGGGTGGAGACCCAGTACTTC. Residues: CASSIGGAGVETQYF.

The chain has TRBV7-2 and TRBJ1-2; D is possibly TRBD1 (6 bases). V lost 5 bases, J lost 4 bases, and 17 bases lay in between. Germline values: CDR1 SGHTA, CDR2 FQGNSA. CDR3 length: 15 residues. CDR3 in amino acids: CASSHQGRGSYGYTF. DNA of the CDR3: TGTGCCAGCAGCCACCAGGGGAGGGGGTCCTATGGCTACACCTTC.